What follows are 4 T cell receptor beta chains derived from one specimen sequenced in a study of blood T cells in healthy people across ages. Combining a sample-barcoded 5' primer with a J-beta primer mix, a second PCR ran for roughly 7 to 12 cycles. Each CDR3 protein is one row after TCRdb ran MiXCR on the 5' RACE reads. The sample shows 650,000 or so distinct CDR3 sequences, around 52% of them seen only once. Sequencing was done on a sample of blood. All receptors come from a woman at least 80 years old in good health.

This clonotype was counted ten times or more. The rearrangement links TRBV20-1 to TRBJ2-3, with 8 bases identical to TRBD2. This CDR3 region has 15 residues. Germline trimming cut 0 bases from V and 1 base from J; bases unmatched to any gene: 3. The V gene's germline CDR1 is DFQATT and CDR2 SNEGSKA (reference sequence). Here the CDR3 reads CSARDPAGGTDTQYF. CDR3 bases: TGCAGTGCTAGAGATCCAGCGGGGGGCACAGATACGCAGTATTTT.

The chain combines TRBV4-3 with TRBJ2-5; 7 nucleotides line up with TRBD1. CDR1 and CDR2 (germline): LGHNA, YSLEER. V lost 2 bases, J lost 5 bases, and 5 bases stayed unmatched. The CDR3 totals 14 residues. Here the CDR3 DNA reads TGCGCCAGCAGCCAAACCGGGACAGCGGAGACCCAGTACTTC. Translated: CASSQTGTAETQYF.

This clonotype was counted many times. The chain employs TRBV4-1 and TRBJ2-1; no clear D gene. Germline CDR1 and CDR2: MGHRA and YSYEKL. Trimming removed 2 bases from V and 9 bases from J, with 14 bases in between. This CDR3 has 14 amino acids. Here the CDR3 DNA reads TGCGCCAGCAGCCAATATGTCAGAGGCAGTGAGCAGTTCTTC. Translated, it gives CASSQYVRGSEQFF.

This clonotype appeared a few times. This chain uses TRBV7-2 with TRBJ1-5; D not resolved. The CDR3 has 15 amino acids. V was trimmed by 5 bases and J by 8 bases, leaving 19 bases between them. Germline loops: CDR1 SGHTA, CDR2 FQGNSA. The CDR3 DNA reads TGTGCCAGCAGCCTCGGAGTAAGGGTCTCCGAGCCCCAGCATTTT. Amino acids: CASSLGVRVSEPQHF. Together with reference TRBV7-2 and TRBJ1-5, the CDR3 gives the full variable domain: GAGVSQSPSNKVTEKGKDVELRCDPISGHTALYWYRQSLGQGLEFLIYFQGNSAPDKSGLPSDRFSAERTGGSVSTLTIQRTQQEDSAVYLCASSLGVRVSEPQHFGDGTRLSIL.